The source of this TCR beta chain is a study of regulatory T cells in long-lasting Graves disease. Study results and caveats: Favored gene segments in persistent disease were TRBV28, TRBJ1-2 and TRBJ2-5.

CDR1 is KGHDR and CDR2 is SFDVKD in the germline V gene. The CDR3 runs 13 residues. Trimming pared 4 bases from V and 9 bases from J, leaving 12 bases between. In building TCR beta libraries, iRepertoire HTBI primers were used together with Arm-PCR of CDR3 regions. TCRdb recomputed calls from the multiplex PCR reads with MiXCR, one row per CDR3 protein. This sample carries more than 400,000 distinct CDR3 sequences, about a sixth of them seen once, and the ten largest clones take about 10%. Turning to this clonotype: No antigen is known for it.

The time point was: newly diagnosed GD, antithyroid drugs for less than 3 months. Making the TCR library involved RNA that had been extracted from PBMCs. The data were also submitted as part of a second study, on T cells in Graves' hyperthyroidism and ophthalmopathy. That source notes: Blood shared most expanded thyroid clonotypes above 0.001. Stable hyperthyroidism was told apart from ophthalmopathy by a model built on 13 V-J features.

V and J are TRBV24-1 and TRBJ2-1, with D possibly being TRBD2 (6 bases). This clonotype was sampled from a woman aged 25 to 39 with Graves disease. Specimen: peripheral blood mononuclear cells (PBMCs), collected at new diagnosis, from a patient treated with antithyroid drugs. The CDR3 region is CATSDGTVREQFF. In DNA form, the CDR3 reads TGTGCCACCAGTGACGGGACTGTCCGTGAGCAGTTCTTC.